This T cell receptor beta chain was sequenced during a study of identical twins. Trimming shortened V by 1 base and J by 1 base, and 7 bases separated the two germline ends. From germline, CDR1 is DFQATT and CDR2 SNEGSKA (reference sequence). CDR3 length: 13 residues. In TCRdb, the 5' RACE reads were re-called with MiXCR into one record per CDR3 protein. The top ten hold about 9% of the sample, which has approximately 240,000 distinct CDR3 sequences, around 15% seen once. The source material was memory (CD45RO+) T cells sorted from blood. The rearrangement joins TRBV20-1 to TRBJ1-1; D unclear. The clonotype was recovered from a woman between 18 and 29 years old in good health. CDR3: CSARGQANTEAFF. CDR3 DNA: TGCAGTGCTAGAGGGCAGGCGAACACTGAAGCTTTCTTT.